The table lists the clone carrying this T cell receptor (beta chain) with a few counts. Its antigen is currently unknown. The data are from a study of molecular identifiers for immune sequencing clone quantification. This CDR3 contains 14 residues. Trimming removed 4 bases at V and 2 bases at J, with 10 bases between. Germline V CDR1 and CDR2: LNHDA, SQIVND (reference sequence). TCRdb reprocessed the PCR reads via MiXCR and lists one record per CDR3 protein. Of 550,000 to 750,000 distinct CDR3 sequences in the sample, about 20% were seen once. Findings and caveats of the study: Whereas clones above 20 RNA copies held under 1% of naive-cell molecules, they held over 98% of effector molecules.

The material sequenced was naive CD8+ T cells from blood, with Jurkat cell RNA spiked in. Specified subset: FACS-sorted CD8+CD4-CCR7+CD45RA+ naive T cells. V usage is TRBV19 and J usage is TRBJ2-3; D ambiguous. The clonotype was recovered from a human donor in good health. Some libraries in this study had Jurkat cell RNA spiked in. CDR3 nucleotide sequence: TGTGCCAGTAGTAGCTACATTTTCACAGATACGCAGTATTTT. Translation gives CASSSYIFTDTQYF.